Listed below are T cell receptor beta chains from one sample, sequenced in a study of T cells in tuberculosis. Measured with immunoSEQ multiplex PCR; TCRdb has only the in-frame clones, and not every one. The sample records roughly 41,000 clones, about 94% being singletons. Sequenced input: PBMCs. The receptors stem from a donor aged 10 to 29 with latent tuberculosis or without tuberculosis infection. Some clones in this sample may be carry-over from other donors' samples. The CDR3 runs from the conserved cysteine through the conserved F or W. D genes are given only for firm matches. Expanded clones are given a class, and other clones once, few, many or no size at all.

d_gene: TRBD1; abundance: NA; j_gene: TRBJ2-3; v_gene: TRBV7-9; CDR3aa: CASRQGAHTDTQYF; CDR3nt: TGTGCCAGCAGACAGGGGGCGCACACAGATACGCAGTATTTT
d_gene: TRBD1; abundance: NA; j_gene: TRBJ1-4; v_gene: TRBV27; CDR3aa: CASRSRQGREKLFF; CDR3nt: TGTGCCAGCAGATCCCGACAGGGTCGTGAAAAACTGTTTTTT
d_gene: NA; abundance: NA; j_gene: TRBJ1-1; v_gene: TRBV7-2; CDR3aa: CASSLARATEAFF; CDR3nt: TGTGCCAGCAGCTTAGCGCGGGCCACTGAAGCTTTCTTT
d_gene: NA; abundance: NA; j_gene: TRBJ2-1; v_gene: TRBV6-5; CDR3aa: CASSYVDEQFF; CDR3nt: TGTGCCAGCAGTTACGTCGATGAGCAGTTCTTC
d_gene: TRBD2; abundance: NA; j_gene: TRBJ2-7; v_gene: TRBV5-1; CDR3aa: CASSLALGDYYEQYF; CDR3nt: TGCGCCAGCAGCTTGGCGTTAGGGGACTACTACGAGCAGTACTTC
d_gene: NA; abundance: once; j_gene: TRBJ2-1; v_gene: TRBV7-2; CDR3aa: CASSLDSARSSYNEQFF; CDR3nt: TGTGCCAGCAGCTTAGACTCAGCGAGAAGCTCCTACAATGAGCAGTTCTTC
d_gene: NA; abundance: NA; j_gene: TRBJ1-1; v_gene: TRBV6-5; CDR3aa: CASSYSPTVNTEAFF; CDR3nt: TGTGCCAGCAGTTACTCGCCGACAGTGAACACTGAAGCTTTCTTT
d_gene: NA; abundance: once; j_gene: TRBJ2-7; v_gene: TRBV6-6; CDR3aa: CASSYAVHLGYEQYF; CDR3nt: TGTGCCAGCAGTTACGCGGTCCACTTAGGCTACGAGCAGTACTTC
d_gene: NA; abundance: NA; j_gene: TRBJ1-6; v_gene: TRBV5-4; CDR3aa: CASSTINSPLHF; CDR3nt: TGTGCCAGTAGCACTATAAACTCACCCCTCCACTTT
d_gene: NA; abundance: NA; j_gene: TRBJ1-2; v_gene: TRBV5-6; CDR3aa: CASSFGADGYTF; CDR3nt: TGTGCCAGCAGCTTTGGAGCAGATGGCTACACCTTC
d_gene: NA; abundance: NA; j_gene: TRBJ1-4; v_gene: TRBV27; CDR3aa: CASAWLGGENEKLFF; CDR3nt: TGTGCCAGCGCATGGCTGGGGGGGGAGAATGAAAAACTGTTTTTT
d_gene: NA; abundance: NA; j_gene: TRBJ1-2; v_gene: TRBV20-1; CDR3aa: CSANSLYGYTF; CDR3nt: TGCAGTGCTAACTCTCTCTATGGCTACACCTTC
d_gene: NA; abundance: NA; j_gene: TRBJ2-2; v_gene: TRBV6-5; CDR3aa: CASSTVSGELFF; CDR3nt: TGTGCCAGCAGTACAGTTAGCGGGGAGCTGTTTTTT
d_gene: NA; abundance: once; j_gene: TRBJ1-2; v_gene: TRBV7-2; CDR3aa: CASSLYMVGGGYGYTF; CDR3nt: TGTGCCAGCAGCTTATATATGGTGGGGGGAGGCTATGGCTACACCTTC
d_gene: NA; abundance: NA; j_gene: TRBJ1-5; v_gene: TRBV19; CDR3aa: CASNQSGGRNQPQHF; CDR3nt: TGTGCCAGTAACCAGAGCGGGGGCCGCAATCAGCCCCAGCATTTT
d_gene: NA; abundance: once; j_gene: TRBJ1-1; v_gene: TRBV4-1; CDR3aa: CASSQVTARNTEAFF; CDR3nt: TGCGCCAGCAGCCAAGTGACAGCTAGAAACACTGAAGCTTTCTTT
d_gene: NA; abundance: NA; j_gene: TRBJ1-5; v_gene: TRBV7-8; CDR3aa: CASSLERRPQHF; CDR3nt: TGTGCCAGCAGCTTAGAGCGACGGCCCCAGCATTTT
d_gene: TRBD2; abundance: NA; j_gene: TRBJ2-3; v_gene: TRBV4-3; CDR3aa: CASSQRQGLAGSDTQYF; CDR3nt: TGCGCCAGCAGCCAGCGCCAGGGACTAGCGGGTTCAGATACGCAGTATTTT
d_gene: TRBD2; abundance: NA; j_gene: TRBJ2-3; v_gene: TRBV29-1; CDR3aa: CSVEGPGLAPTDTQYF; CDR3nt: TGCAGCGTTGAAGGCCCGGGACTAGCACCTACAGATACGCAGTATTTT
d_gene: TRBD1; abundance: NA; j_gene: TRBJ1-1; v_gene: TRBV10-3; CDR3aa: CAISPGTGQTEAFF; CDR3nt: TGTGCCATCAGTCCCGGGACAGGGCAGACTGAAGCTTTCTTT
d_gene: NA; abundance: once; j_gene: TRBJ1-1; v_gene: TRBV7-2; CDR3aa: CASSLVTGTEAFF; CDR3nt: TGTGCCAGCAGCTTAGTGACGGGGACTGAAGCTTTCTTT
d_gene: NA; abundance: NA; j_gene: TRBJ1-3; v_gene: TRBV4-3; CDR3aa: CASSYSRASGNTIYF; CDR3nt: TGCGCCAGCAGCTACAGTAGAGCTTCTGGAAACACCATATATTTT
d_gene: TRBD1; abundance: NA; j_gene: TRBJ1-1; v_gene: TRBV29-1; CDR3aa: CSVSRTGYTEAFF; CDR3nt: TGCAGCGTTTCCCGGACAGGGTACACTGAAGCTTTCTTT
d_gene: NA; abundance: NA; j_gene: TRBJ1-1; v_gene: TRBV25-1; CDR3aa: CASSVDEGLPAFF; CDR3nt: TGTGCCAGCAGTGTCGACGAGGGTCTACCAGCTTTCTTT
d_gene: TRBD1; abundance: NA; j_gene: TRBJ1-1; v_gene: TRBV14; CDR3aa: CASSQENRGYSEAFF; CDR3nt: TGTGCCAGCAGCCAAGAAAACAGGGGGTATTCTGAAGCTTTCTTT
d_gene: NA; abundance: NA; j_gene: TRBJ2-1; v_gene: TRBV28; CDR3aa: CASSLRQVLYNEQFF; CDR3nt: TGTGCCAGCAGTCTTCGACAGGTGTTATACAATGAGCAGTTCTTC
d_gene: NA; abundance: NA; j_gene: TRBJ2-3; v_gene: TRBV6-4; CDR3aa: CASSAAASTDTQYF; CDR3nt: TGTGCCAGCAGTGCGGCGGCTAGCACAGATACGCAGTATTTT
d_gene: TRBD1; abundance: NA; j_gene: TRBJ2-6; v_gene: TRBV4-1; CDR3aa: CASSQRDSRSSGANVLTF; CDR3nt: TGCGCCAGCAGCCAAAGGGACAGCCGTAGCTCTGGGGCCAACGTCCTGACTTTC
d_gene: TRBD2; abundance: NA; j_gene: TRBJ2-1; v_gene: TRBV19; CDR3aa: CASSMGTSPNEQFF; CDR3nt: TGTGCCAGTAGTATGGGGACTAGCCCCAATGAGCAGTTCTTC